This T cell receptor beta chain was identified in a study of shared clonotypes between healthy human individuals. Here immunoSEQ multiplex PCR was the method, and the copy in TCRdb shows in-frame clones only, minus some. The top ten clones hold roughly 0.13% of a sample with roughly 2 million clones, approximately 95% of them seen once. Trimming pared 4 bases from V and 8 bases from J, leaving 18 bases between. The CDR3 is made up of 15 amino acids. Germline CDR1 is SGHRS and CDR2 is YFSETQ. Negatively enriched CD4+ T cells were divided by CD45RA into naive and memory. As regards this clone: Its antigen is as yet unknown.

Findings of the study overall: Large depth notwithstanding, sorted-subset sequencing proved incomplete by rarefaction. A reduction in generation probabilities was seen for non-shared clonotypes relative to those shared by all four donors.

Specimen: naive CD4+ T cells sorted from blood. Stated subset: CD45RA+ positively selected. This chain joins TRBV5-1 and TRBJ1-4; tentative D call: TRBD1 (6 bases). This sequence originates from a man aged 18 to 30 in good health. CDR3 sequence reads: CASSARDNRGEKLFF. As DNA, the CDR3 is TGCGCCAGCAGCGCCCGGGACAATCGAGGGGAAAAACTGTTTTTT.